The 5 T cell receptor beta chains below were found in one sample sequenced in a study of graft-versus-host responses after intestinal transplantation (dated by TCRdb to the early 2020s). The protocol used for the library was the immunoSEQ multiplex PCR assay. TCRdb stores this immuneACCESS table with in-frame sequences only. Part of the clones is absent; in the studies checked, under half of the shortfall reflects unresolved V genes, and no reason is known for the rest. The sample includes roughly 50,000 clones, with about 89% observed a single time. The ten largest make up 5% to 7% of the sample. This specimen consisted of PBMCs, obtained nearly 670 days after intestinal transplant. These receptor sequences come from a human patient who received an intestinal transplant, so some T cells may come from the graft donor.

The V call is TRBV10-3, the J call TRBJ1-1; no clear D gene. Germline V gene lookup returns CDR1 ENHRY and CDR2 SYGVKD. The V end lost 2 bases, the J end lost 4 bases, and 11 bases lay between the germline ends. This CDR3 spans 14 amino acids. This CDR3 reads CAISEKGISTEAFF. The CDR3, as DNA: TGTGCCATCAGTGAGAAGGGAATTTCCACTGAAGCTTTCTTT.

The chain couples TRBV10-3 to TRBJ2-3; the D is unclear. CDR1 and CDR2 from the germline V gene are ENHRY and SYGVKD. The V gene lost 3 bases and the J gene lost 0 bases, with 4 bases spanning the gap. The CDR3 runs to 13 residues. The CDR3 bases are TGTGCCATCAGTGACGGGAGCACAGATACGCAGTATTTT. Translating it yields CAISDGSTDTQYF.

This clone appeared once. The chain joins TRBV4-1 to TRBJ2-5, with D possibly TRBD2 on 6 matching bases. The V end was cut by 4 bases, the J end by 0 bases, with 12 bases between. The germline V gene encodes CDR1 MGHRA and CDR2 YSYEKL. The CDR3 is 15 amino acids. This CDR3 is CASSPLEGYQETQYF. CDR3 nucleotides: TGCGCCAGCAGCCCCTTGGAGGGTTACCAAGAGACCCAGTACTTC.

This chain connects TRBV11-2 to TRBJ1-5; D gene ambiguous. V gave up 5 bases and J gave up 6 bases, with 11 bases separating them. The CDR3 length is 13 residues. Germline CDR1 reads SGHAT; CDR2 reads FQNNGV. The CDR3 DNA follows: TGTGCCAGCAGCGAGGGTCACCTTCAGCCCCAGCATTTT. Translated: CASSEGHLQPQHF.

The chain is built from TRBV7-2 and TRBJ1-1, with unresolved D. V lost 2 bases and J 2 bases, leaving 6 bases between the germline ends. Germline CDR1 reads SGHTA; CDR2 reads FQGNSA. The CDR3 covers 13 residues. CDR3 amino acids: CASSLSLNTEAFF. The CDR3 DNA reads TGTGCCAGCAGCTTATCTCTAAACACTGAAGCTTTCTTT.